This record covers a single T cell receptor beta chain. This sample includes further DNA sequences coding for the same CDR3. The entry originates in a study of blood T cell repertoires in COVID-19. Whole-study context: The samples span acute and convalescent COVID-19 from the United States, Italy and Spain. Sample material is recorded as cDNA or gDNA derived from T cells, B-cell-depleted T cells, or PBMCs.

Original processing methods: Amplified reference gene primers provided the basis for estimating nucleated cell counts. The method was immunoSEQ multiplex PCR; TCRdb's version includes in-frame clones alone and lacks a portion of them. V, J and clone size were drawn from that table, and D and trimming were deduced from the DNA. The table has roughly 62,000 clones, 70% to 85% seen once. Germline-derived CDR1 and CDR2 are SNHLY and FYNNEI. The CDR3 has 15 amino acids. Deletions cut 6 bases from V and 0 bases from J, with 9 bases between. The chain has TRBV2 and TRBJ2-6; TRBD2 is a possible D gene (6 bases). Input material: peripheral blood. This TCR came from a man in his 60s with acute or convalescent COVID-19. CDR3 in amino acids: CASSPGLSGANVLTF. The CDR3 nucleotides are TGTGCCAGCAGCCCGGGACTCTCTGGGGCCAACGTCCTGACTTTC.